What follows are 18 T cell receptor beta chains derived from one specimen sequenced in a study of CD8+ T cells in alopecia areata. RNA extraction and reverse transcription yielded cDNA as sequencing template. The data were produced by immunoSEQ multiplex PCR, yet TCRdb's version contains in-frame clones alone and is incomplete. The sample holds fewer than 350,000 clones, over 45% seen once. Noted treatment: oral pan-JAK inhibitor, 5-10 mg twice daily. Source: CD4+ T cells sorted from blood, taken at week 24, from a patient treated with tofacitinib. These receptors all stem from a human donor with alopecia areata.

This clone was detected only a few times. The V gene is TRBV29-1, the J gene TRBJ2-3; possibly TRBD1 or TRBD2 for D (6 bases each). In germline, CDR1 is SQVTM, CDR2 ANQGSEA. This CDR3 is 13 amino acids long. Trimming pared 7 bases from V and 4 bases from J, leaving 15 bases between. CDR3 sequence: CSAEQGRPDTQYF. The DNA for the CDR3 is TGCAGCGCTGAGCAGGGGAGGCCAGATACGCAGTATTTT.

This clone was found a few times. The chain has TRBV30 and TRBJ1-1, with D tentatively TRBD1 (6 bases). V dropped 3 bases and J dropped 3 bases, with 8 bases sitting between them. CDR3 length equals 12 residues. Germline CDR1 and CDR2: GTSNPN and SVGIG (reference sequence). CDR3 loop: CAWRKGDTEAFF. The CDR3 DNA follows: TGTGCCTGGAGGAAGGGGGACACTGAAGCTTTCTTT.

This clone was observed a handful of times. J is TRBJ1-1 and V is TRBV30; D not resolved. The V gene's germline CDR1 is GTSNPN and CDR2 SVGIG (reference sequence). The CDR3 loop spans 14 amino acids. V dropped 4 bases and J dropped 0 bases, with 12 bases sitting between them. CDR3 protein: CAWNDGFMNTEAFF. The DNA of the CDR3 is TGTGCCTGGAATGACGGTTTCATGAACACTGAAGCTTTCTTT. The full variable domain, completed using reference TRBV30 and TRBJ1-1, is SQTIHQWPATLVQPVGSPLSLECTVEGTSNPNLYWYRQAAGRGLQLLFYSVGIGQISSEVPQNLSASRPQDRQFILSSKKLLLSDSGFYLCAWNDGFMNTEAFFGQGTRLTVV.

The chain employs TRBV5-1 and TRBJ1-1; D not certain. The CDR3 length is 13 residues. Germline values: CDR1 SGHRS, CDR2 YFSETQ. V gave up 2 bases and J gave up 5 bases, with 10 bases separating them. This CDR3 is CASSFTRQTEAFF. CDR3 bases: TGCGCCAGCAGCTTTACCAGGCAGACTGAAGCTTTCTTT.

V is TRBV30 and J is TRBJ1-1; tentatively, D is TRBD1 (5 bases). V was clipped by 5 bases and J by 4 bases, with 17 bases between them. The CDR3 is 14 residues long. Germline V gene lookup returns CDR1 GTSNPN and CDR2 SVGIG (reference sequence). CDR3 bases: TGTGCCTGGCGATTCAGCGTGGGGGGCACTGAAGCTTTCTTT. Its protein product is CAWRFSVGGTEAFF.

This sequence joins TRBV11-2 and TRBJ2-3, with a weak D call TRBD2 (5 bases). The CDR3 spans 13 residues. Deletions cut 0 bases from V and 5 bases from J, with 6 bases between. Germline assignment: CDR1 SGHAT and CDR2 FQNNGV. The CDR3 here is CASSLDAGDTQYF. The CDR3 DNA reads as TGTGCCAGCAGCTTAGATGCGGGAGATACGCAGTATTTT.

The chain employs TRBV29-1 and TRBJ1-3; D unclear. Germline V CDR1 and CDR2: SQVTM, ANQGSEA. This CDR3 is built from 14 residues. The V and J ends lost 4 bases and 0 bases respectively, with 10 bases between them. The DNA for the CDR3 is TGCAGCGTTGCATCGGCTTCCTCTGGAAACACCATATATTTT. Encoded protein: CSVASASSGNTIYF.

The chain carries TRBV5-6 and TRBJ2-3; D is perhaps TRBD1 or TRBD2 (5 bases each). Germline loops: CDR1 SGHDT, CDR2 YYEEEE. The V gene lost 1 base and the J gene lost 5 bases, with 17 bases spanning the gap. The CDR3 has 16 amino acids. CDR3 sequence reads: CASSLRGPTRGDTQYF. The CDR3 DNA sequence: TGTGCCAGCAGCTTGCGGGGCCCAACCAGAGGAGATACGCAGTATTTT.

This clone was seen only a few times. The chain combines TRBV5-4 with TRBJ2-4; D may correspond to TRBD1 or TRBD2 (5 bases each). Trimming removed 4 bases from V and 8 bases from J, with 10 bases in between. Germline V lookup: CDR1 SGHNT, CDR2 YYREEE (reference sequence). The CDR3 has 12 amino acids. The CDR3 nucleotides read TGTGCCAGCAGCCGGGACGGGGACATTCAGTACTTC. Translation: CASSRDGDIQYF.

This clone was counted a few times. The chain couples TRBV15 to TRBJ2-5; D gene ambiguous. This CDR3 region has 14 residues. Trimming took off 1 base at V and 5 bases at J, with 11 bases between the two ends. Germline V gene sequence: CDR1 LNHNV, CDR2 YYDKDF (reference sequence). The CDR3 DNA sequence: TGTGCCACCAGCAGAGCAGGCAATTACGAGACCCAGTACTTC. Encoded protein: CATSRAGNYETQYF.

The chain carries TRBV14 and TRBJ1-1; D ambiguous. The CDR3 is 16 residues long. Between the trimmed V and J ends, which lost 1 base and 2 bases, there was a span of 14 bases. Germline V gives CDR1 SGHDN, CDR2 FVKESK. The CDR3 reads CASSQVIIRSNTEAFF. In DNA, the CDR3 is TGTGCCAGCAGCCAAGTAATTATCCGGAGTAACACTGAAGCTTTCTTT. Full variable domain (outside the CDR3, taken from reference TRBV14 and TRBJ1-1): EAGVTQFPSHSVIEKGQTVTLRCDPISGHDNLYWYRRVMGKEIKFLLHFVKESKQDESGMPNNRFLAERTGGTYSTLKVQPAELEDSGVYFCASSQVIIRSNTEAFFGQGTRLTVV.

This chain joins TRBV25-1 and TRBJ2-7, with D tentatively TRBD1 or TRBD2 (5 bases each). In germline, CDR1 is MGHDK, CDR2 SYGVNS. The CDR3 is 14 amino acids. The V gene lost 3 bases and the J gene lost 8 bases, with 17 bases spanning the gap. CDR3 sequence (DNA): TGTGCCAGCAGTGACTCCGGGACGACAGTGCAGCAGTACTTC. Translating it yields CASSDSGTTVQQYF.

This chain joins TRBV4-1 and TRBJ2-4, with TRBD2 as a possible D gene (6 bases). Trimming shortened V by 0 bases and J by 8 bases, and 20 bases separated the two germline ends. The CDR3 is 17 residues long. The germline CDR1 and CDR2 sequences are MGHRA and YSYEKL. The CDR3 region is CASSQDGAGRIEDIQYF. The CDR3 coding sequence is TGCGCCAGCAGCCAAGATGGGGCAGGGAGGATCGAAGACATTCAGTACTTC.

This clone was seen only a few times. This rearrangement joins TRBV19 to TRBJ2-4; D remains unclear. V lost 3 bases and J lost 0, with 6 bases in between. Germline lookup yields CDR1 LNHDA and CDR2 SQIVND (reference sequence). This CDR3 has 14 residues. The CDR3 is CASSIGLAKNIQYF. CDR3 nucleotides: TGTGCCAGTAGTATCGGGTTAGCCAAAAACATTCAGTACTTC.

This clone was seen repeatedly, ten times or more. This rearrangement joins TRBV6-6 to TRBJ2-6, with D unclear. The CDR3 is 14 residues long. Between the trimmed V and J ends, which lost 8 bases and 1 base, there was a span of 9 bases. The germline gives CDR1 MNHNY, CDR2 SVGAGI (reference sequence). Written as DNA, the CDR3 is TGTGCCAGCCTTGAGGCATCTGGGGCCAACGTCCTGACTTTC. This translates into CASLEASGANVLTF.

The CDR3 here is CASYTGAGGYQETQYF. The CDR3 DNA reads TGCGCCAGCTATACTGGGGCAGGGGGCTACCAAGAGACCCAGTACTTC. This rearrangement joins TRBV5-1 to TRBJ2-5, with TRBD1 identical over 8 bases. Germline assignment: CDR1 SGHRS and CDR2 YFSETQ. The CDR3 is made up of 16 amino acids. V shed 7 bases and J 0 bases; nucleotides not matched to a gene: 11.

This clone has more than one count but fewer than ten. This chain uses TRBV29-1 with TRBJ2-5; D may be TRBD1 or TRBD2 (6 bases each). CDR1 is SQVTM and CDR2 is ANQGSEA in the germline V gene. This CDR3 is built from 12 residues. V lost 7 bases and J lost 2, with 11 bases in between. CDR3 in amino acids: CSEGGIQETQYF. The CDR3 DNA follows: TGCAGCGAAGGGGGGATACAAGAGACCCAGTACTTC.

CDR3 sequence (DNA): TGTGCCAGCAGTGAAGGGCCTCACACTGAAGCTTTCTTT. This codes for CASSEGPHTEAFF. V usage is TRBV6-5 and J usage is TRBJ1-1, with D uncertain. Trimming stripped 5 bases from V and 3 bases from J, with 10 bases between. Germline-derived CDR1 and CDR2 are MNHEY and SVGAGI. The CDR3 has 13 amino acids.